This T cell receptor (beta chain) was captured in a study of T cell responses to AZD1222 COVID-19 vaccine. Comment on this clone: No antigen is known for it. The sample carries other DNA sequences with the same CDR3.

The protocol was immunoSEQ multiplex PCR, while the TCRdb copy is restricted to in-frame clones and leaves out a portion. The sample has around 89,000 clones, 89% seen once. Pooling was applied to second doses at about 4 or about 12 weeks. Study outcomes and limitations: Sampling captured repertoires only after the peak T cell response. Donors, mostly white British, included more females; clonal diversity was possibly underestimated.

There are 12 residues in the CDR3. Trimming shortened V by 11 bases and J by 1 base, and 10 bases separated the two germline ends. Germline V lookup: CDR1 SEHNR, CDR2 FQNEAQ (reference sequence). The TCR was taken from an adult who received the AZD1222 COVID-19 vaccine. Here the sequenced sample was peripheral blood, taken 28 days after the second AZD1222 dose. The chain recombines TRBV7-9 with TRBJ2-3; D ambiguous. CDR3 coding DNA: TGTGCCTCTAGGGCCGGCACAGATACGCAGTATTTT. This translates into CASRAGTDTQYF.